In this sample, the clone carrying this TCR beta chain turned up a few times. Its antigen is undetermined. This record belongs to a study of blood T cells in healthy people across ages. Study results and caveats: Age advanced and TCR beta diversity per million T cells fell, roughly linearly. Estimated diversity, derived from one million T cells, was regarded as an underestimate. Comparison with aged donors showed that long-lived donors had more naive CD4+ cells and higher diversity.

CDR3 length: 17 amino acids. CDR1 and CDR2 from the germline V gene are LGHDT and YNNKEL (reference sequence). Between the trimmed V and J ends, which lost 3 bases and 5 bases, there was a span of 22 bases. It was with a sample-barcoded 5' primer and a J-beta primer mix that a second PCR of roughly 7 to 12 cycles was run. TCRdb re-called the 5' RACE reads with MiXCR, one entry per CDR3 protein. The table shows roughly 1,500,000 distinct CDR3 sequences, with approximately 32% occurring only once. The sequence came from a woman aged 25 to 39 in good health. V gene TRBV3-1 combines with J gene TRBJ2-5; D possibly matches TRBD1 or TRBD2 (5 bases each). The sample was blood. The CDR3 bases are TGTGCCAGCAGCCAGCCCATGTGGGCGGAAGGGGACGAGACCCAGTACTTC. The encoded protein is CASSQPMWAEGDETQYF.